The present TCR beta chain was sequenced within a study of blood T cell repertoires in COVID-19. As for the study in general: Donors in the United States, Italy and Spain gave samples during acute or convalescent COVID-19. PBMCs, B-cell-depleted T cells, or T cells provided the cDNA or gDNA that made up the material.

As originally analysed: Reference gene primer amplification in the assay estimated nucleated cell counts. TCRdb keeps only in-frame clones here, not all; method: immunoSEQ multiplex PCR. V, J and clone size are taken as reported in that table, and D and trimming were inferred from the DNA itself. There are 85,000 to 100,000 clones in the sample; 90% occur only once, and about 1.8% lies in the top ten. The CDR3 consists of 14 residues. V lost 3 bases and J 3 bases, leaving 8 bases between the germline ends. Germline V gene data show CDR1 as LNHDA and CDR2 as SQIVND (reference sequence). This TCR came from a man aged 55 to 69 with acute or convalescent COVID-19. Sequenced input: peripheral blood. The chain combines TRBV19 with TRBJ1-4; tentative D call: TRBD1 (5 bases). CDR3 coding DNA: TGTGCCAGTAGTATTTGGGGGGCTAATGAAAAACTGTTTTTT. Encoded protein: CASSIWGANEKLFF.